The source of this T cell receptor beta chain is a study of blood T cell repertoires in COVID-19. In the study overall: T cells, B-cell-depleted T cells, or PBMCs provided the cDNA or gDNA that served as material.

Membership in each cohort depended on participant-reported clinical history. The recovered donors of Cohort 3 showed two negative PCRs, clearance, or symptom resolution. Under the authors' procedure: It was from reference gene primer amplification that nucleated cell counts were estimated. Assay: immunoSEQ multiplex PCR; the TCRdb copy retains only in-frame clones and omits some. The V and J calls and clone size were taken over from that table, and D and trimming were inferred from the DNA. Among a few hundred thousand clones listed, approximately 90% were seen once. The CDR3 is 11 residues long. The V and J ends lost 10 bases and 14 bases, in that order; junction bases with no gene match: 9. Germline V gene data show CDR1 as LNHDA and CDR2 as SQIVND (reference sequence).

The TCR was taken from a woman in her 40s who had recovered from COVID-19. The specimen sequenced was PBMCs or T cells enriched from blood (not recorded which). The chain carries TRBV19 and TRBJ2-1, with 9 bases fitting TRBD2. The CDR3 loop is CATTLGTSKFF. CDR3 nucleotide sequence: TGTGCCACCACACTGGGGACTAGCAAGTTCTTC.